Below, one TCR beta chain is given with its context. These data originate in a study of T cell changes during pregnancy in multiple sclerosis. The table came from immunoSEQ multiplex PCR; TCRdb's copy has only in-frame clones and leaves some out. The sample holds 23,000 or so clones, more than 80% seen once. CDR3 length: 15 amino acids. Germline CDR1 reads MDHEN; CDR2 reads SYDVKM. V dropped 7 bases and J dropped 2; count of bases not matched to a gene: 3. This chain connects TRBV28 to TRBJ2-3; TRBD2 matches at 13 bases. This sample comprised CD8+ T cells from peripheral blood mononuclear cells, obtained in the first trimester of pregnancy. The receptor was derived from a female donor in good health, enrolled as a control in a pregnancy study. The CDR3 region is CASMTSGGHTDTQYF. CDR3 DNA sequence: TGTGCCAGCATGACTAGCGGGGGGCACACAGATACGCAGTATTTT.